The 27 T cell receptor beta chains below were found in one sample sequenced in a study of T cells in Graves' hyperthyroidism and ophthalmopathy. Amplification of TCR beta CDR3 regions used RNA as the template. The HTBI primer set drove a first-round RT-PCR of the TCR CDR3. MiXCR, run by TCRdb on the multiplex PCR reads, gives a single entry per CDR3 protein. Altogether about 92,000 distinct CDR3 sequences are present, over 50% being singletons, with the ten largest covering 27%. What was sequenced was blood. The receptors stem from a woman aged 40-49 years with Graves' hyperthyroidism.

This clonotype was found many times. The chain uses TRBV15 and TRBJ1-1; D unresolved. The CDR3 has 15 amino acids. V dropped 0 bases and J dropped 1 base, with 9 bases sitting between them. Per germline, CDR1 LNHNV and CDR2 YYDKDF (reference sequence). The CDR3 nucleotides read TGTGCCACCAGCAGAGATATCGATTCGAACACTGAAGCTTTCTTT. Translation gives CATSRDIDSNTEAFF.

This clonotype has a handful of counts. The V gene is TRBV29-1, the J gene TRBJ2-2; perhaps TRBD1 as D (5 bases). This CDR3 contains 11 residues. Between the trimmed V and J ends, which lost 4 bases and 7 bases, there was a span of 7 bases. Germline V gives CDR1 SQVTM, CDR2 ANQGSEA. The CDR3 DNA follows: TGCAGCGTTGCAGGGTACGGGGAGCTGTTTTTT. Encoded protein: CSVAGYGELFF.

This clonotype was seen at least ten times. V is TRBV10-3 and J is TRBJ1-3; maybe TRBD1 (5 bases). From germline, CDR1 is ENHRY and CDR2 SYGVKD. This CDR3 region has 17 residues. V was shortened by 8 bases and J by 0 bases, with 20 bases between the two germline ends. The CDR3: CAIGPGGRSHSGNTIYF. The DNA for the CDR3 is TGTGCCATCGGCCCCGGGGGGAGATCCCACTCTGGAAACACCATATATTTT.

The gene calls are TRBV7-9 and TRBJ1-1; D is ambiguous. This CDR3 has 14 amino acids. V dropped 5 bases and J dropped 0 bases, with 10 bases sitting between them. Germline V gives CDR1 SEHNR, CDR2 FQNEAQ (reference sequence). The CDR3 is CASSLPGVNTEAFF. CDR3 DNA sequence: TGTGCCAGCAGCCTGCCCGGAGTGAACACTGAAGCTTTCTTT.

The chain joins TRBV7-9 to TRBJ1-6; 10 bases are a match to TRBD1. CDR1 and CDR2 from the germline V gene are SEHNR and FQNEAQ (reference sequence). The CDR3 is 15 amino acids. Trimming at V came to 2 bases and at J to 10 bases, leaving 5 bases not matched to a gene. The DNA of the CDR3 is TGTGCCAGCAGCTTACTGGACAGGGGGAGCTCACCCCTCCACTTT. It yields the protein CASSLLDRGSSPLHF.

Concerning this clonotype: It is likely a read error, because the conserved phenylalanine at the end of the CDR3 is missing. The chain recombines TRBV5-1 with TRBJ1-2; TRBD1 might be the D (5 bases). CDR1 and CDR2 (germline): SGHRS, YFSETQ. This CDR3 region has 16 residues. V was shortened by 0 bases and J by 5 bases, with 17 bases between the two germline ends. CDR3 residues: CASSLGRALSFYGYTL. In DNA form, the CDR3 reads TGCGCCAGCAGCTTGGGCAGGGCGCTTTCTTTTTATGGCTACACCCTC.

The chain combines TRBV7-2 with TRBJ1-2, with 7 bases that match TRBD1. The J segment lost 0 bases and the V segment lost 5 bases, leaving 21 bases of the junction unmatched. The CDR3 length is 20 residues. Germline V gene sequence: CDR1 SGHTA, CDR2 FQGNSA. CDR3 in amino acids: CASSRAGTGARGGTNYGYTF. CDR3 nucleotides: TGTGCCAGCAGCCGGGCGGGGACGGGGGCCCGAGGGGGCACTAACTATGGCTACACCTTC.

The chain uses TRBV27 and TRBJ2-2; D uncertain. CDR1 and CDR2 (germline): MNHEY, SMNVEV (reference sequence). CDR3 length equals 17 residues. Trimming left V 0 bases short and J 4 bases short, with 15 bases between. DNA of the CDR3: TGTGCCAGCAGTTTATCCTGGGCCCATTGGGGCACCGGGGAGCTGTTTTTT. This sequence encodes CASSLSWAHWGTGELFF.

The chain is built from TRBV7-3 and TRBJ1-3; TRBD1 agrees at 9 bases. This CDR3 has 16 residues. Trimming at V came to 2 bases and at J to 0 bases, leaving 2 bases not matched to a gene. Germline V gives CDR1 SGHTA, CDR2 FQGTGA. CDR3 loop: CASSLGDRDSGNTIYF. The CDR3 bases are TGTGCCAGCAGCTTAGGGGACAGGGACTCTGGAAACACCATATATTTT.

The DNA of the CDR3 is TGTGCCAGCATCAGCTCCGGGACAGGGTTCACTGAAGCTTTCTTT. Encoded protein: CASISSGTGFTEAFF. The V and J genes are TRBV7-2 and TRBJ1-1, with 9 bases fitting TRBD1. V lost 7 bases, J lost 4 bases, and 10 bases stayed unmatched. The CDR3 consists of 15 residues. Germline CDR1 reads SGHTA; CDR2 reads FQGNSA. Full variable domain (rest looked up from reference TRBV7-2 and TRBJ1-1): GAGVSQSPSNKVTEKGKDVELRCDPISGHTALYWYRQSLGQGLEFLIYFQGNSAPDKSGLPSDRFSAERTGGSVSTLTIQRTQQEDSAVYLCASISSGTGFTEAFFGQGTRLTVV.

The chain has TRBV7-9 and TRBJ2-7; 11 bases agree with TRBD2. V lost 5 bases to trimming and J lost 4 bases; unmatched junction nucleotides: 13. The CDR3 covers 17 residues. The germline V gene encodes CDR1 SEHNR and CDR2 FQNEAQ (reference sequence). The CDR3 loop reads CASSHTSGRSSSYEQYF. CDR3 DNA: TGTGCCAGCAGCCACACTAGCGGGAGAAGTTCTAGTTACGAGCAGTACTTC.

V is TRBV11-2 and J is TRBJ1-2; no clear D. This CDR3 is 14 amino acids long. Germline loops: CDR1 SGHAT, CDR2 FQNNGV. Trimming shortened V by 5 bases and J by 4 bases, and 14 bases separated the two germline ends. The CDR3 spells CASSARTDVYGYTF. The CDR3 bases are TGTGCCAGCAGCGCCCGGACGGACGTCTATGGCTACACCTTC. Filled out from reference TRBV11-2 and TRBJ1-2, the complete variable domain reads EAGVAQSPRYKIIEKRQSVAFWCNPISGHATLYWYQQILGQGPKLLIQFQNNGVVDDSQLPKDRFSAERLKGVDSTLKIQPAKLEDSAVYLCASSARTDVYGYTFGSGTRLTVV.

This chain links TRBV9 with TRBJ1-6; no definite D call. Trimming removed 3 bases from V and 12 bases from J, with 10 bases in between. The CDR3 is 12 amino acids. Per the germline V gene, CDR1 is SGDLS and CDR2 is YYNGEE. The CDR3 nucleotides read TGTGCCAGCAGCGCGACACCGGGACCCCTCCACTTT. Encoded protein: CASSATPGPLHF.

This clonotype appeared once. For the CDR3, the DNA is TGTGCCAGCAGCACGGGACTAGCGGGAGAGCCCCAGCATTTT. The encoded protein is CASSTGLAGEPQHF. V is TRBV7-9 and J is TRBJ1-5; D may be TRBD1 (5 bases). The CDR3 spans 14 residues. Trimming stripped 5 bases from V and 8 bases from J, with 16 bases between. Germline V gene lookup returns CDR1 SEHNR and CDR2 FQNEAQ (reference sequence).

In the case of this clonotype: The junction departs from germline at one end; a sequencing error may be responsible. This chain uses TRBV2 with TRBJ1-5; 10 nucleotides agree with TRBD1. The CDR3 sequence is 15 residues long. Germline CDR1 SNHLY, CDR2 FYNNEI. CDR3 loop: CVSRPGQGMGRPQHF. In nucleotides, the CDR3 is TGTGTCAGCAGACCGGGACAGGGGATGGGGCGGCCCCAGCATTTT.

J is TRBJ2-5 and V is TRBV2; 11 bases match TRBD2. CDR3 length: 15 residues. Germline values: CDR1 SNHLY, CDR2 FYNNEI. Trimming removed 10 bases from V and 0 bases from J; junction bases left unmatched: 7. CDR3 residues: CATRQGLADQETQYF. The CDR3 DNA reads TGTGCCACCAGACAGGGACTAGCGGACCAAGAGACCCAGTACTTC. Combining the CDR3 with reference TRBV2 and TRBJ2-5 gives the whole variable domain EPEVTQTPSHQVTQMGQEVILRCVPISNHLYFYWYRQILGQKVEFLVSFYNNEISEKSEIFDDQFSVERPDGSNFTLKIRSTKLEDSAMYFCATRQGLADQETQYFGPGTRLLVL.

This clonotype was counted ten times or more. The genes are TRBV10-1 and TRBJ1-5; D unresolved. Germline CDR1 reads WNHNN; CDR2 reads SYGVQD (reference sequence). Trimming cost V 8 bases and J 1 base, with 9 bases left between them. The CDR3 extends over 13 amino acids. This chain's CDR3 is CASPARSNQPQHF. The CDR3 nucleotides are TGCGCCAGCCCCGCCAGGAGCAATCAGCCCCAGCATTTT.

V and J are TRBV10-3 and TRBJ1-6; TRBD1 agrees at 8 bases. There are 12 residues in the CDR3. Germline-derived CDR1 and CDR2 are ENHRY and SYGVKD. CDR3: CAGTGHNSPLHF. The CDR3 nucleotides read TGTGCTGGGACAGGCCATAATTCACCCCTCCACTTT.

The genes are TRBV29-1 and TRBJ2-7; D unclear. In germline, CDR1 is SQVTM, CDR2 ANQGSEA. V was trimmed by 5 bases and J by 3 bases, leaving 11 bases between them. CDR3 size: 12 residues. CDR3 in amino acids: CSVWAVGYEQYF. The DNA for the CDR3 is TGCAGCGTTTGGGCGGTTGGCTACGAGCAGTACTTC.

This chain's CDR3 is CAISAGSGKTQYF. The CDR3 DNA reads as TGTGCCATCAGTGCGGGTAGCGGGAAGACCCAGTACTTC. This chain connects TRBV10-3 to TRBJ2-5; 8 nucleotides line up with TRBD2. This CDR3 contains 13 residues. Germline CDR1 ENHRY, CDR2 SYGVKD. V was pared by 4 bases and J by 6 bases, with 4 bases of the junction left unmatched.

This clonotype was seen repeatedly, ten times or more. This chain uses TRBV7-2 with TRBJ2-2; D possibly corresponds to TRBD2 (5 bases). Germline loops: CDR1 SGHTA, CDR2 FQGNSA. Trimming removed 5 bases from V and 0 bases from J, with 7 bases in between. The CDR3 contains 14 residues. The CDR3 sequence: CASSVLANTGELFF. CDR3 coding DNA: TGTGCCAGCAGCGTACTAGCGAACACCGGGGAGCTGTTTTTT.

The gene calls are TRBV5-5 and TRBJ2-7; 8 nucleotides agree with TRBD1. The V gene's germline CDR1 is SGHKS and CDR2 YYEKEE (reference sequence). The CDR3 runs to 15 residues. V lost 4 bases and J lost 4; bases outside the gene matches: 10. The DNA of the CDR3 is TGTGCCAGCAGCCGGCCCGGACAGGGCGTTTACGAGCAGTACTTC. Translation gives CASSRPGQGVYEQYF.

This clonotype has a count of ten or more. CDR3 DNA: TGTGCCATCAGAGGGACAGGGGATGGCTACACCTTC. Its protein is CAIRGTGDGYTF. The rearrangement joins TRBV10-3 to TRBJ1-2, with TRBD1 matching over 10 bases. Germline CDR1 reads ENHRY; CDR2 reads SYGVKD. The trim removed 6 bases at V and 6 bases at J, leaving 1 base unmatched. This CDR3 has 12 amino acids.

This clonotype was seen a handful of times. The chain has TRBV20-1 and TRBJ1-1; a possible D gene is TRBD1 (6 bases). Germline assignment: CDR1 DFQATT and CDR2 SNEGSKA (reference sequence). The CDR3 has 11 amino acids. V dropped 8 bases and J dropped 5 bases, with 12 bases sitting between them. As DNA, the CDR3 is TGCAGTCCCATAAGGGGGACTGAAGCTTTCTTT. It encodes CSPIRGTEAFF.

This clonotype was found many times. CDR3 sequence reads: CASSLLKRDTGELFF. The CDR3 DNA sequence: TGTGCCAGCAGCTTACTAAAGAGGGACACCGGGGAGCTGTTTTTT. The rearrangement uses TRBV7-9 and TRBJ2-2, with D tentatively TRBD2 (5 bases). V lost 2 bases to trimming and J lost 3 bases, with 10 bases between them. CDR3 size: 15 residues. From germline, CDR1 is SEHNR and CDR2 FQNEAQ (reference sequence).

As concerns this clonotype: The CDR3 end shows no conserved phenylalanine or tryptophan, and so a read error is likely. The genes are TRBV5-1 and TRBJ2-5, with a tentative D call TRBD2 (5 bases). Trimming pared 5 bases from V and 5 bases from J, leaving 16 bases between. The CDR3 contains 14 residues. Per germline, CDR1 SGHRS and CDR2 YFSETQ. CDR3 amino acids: CASSEVVRRETQYS. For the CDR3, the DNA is TGCGCCAGCAGTGAGGTGGTAAGGAGGGAGACCCAGTACTCC.

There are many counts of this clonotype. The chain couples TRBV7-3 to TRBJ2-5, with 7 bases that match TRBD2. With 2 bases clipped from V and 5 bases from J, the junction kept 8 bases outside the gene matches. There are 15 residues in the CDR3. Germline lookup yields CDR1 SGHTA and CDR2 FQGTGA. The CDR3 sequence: CASSLRGGRGETQYF. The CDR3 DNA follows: TGTGCCAGCAGCTTACGGGGCGGGAGAGGGGAGACCCAGTACTTC. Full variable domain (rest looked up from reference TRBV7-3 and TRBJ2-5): GAGVSQTPSNKVTEKGKYVELRCDPISGHTALYWYRQSLGQGPEFLIYFQGTGAADDSGLPNDRFFAVRPEGSVSTLKIQRTERGDSAVYLCASSLRGGRGETQYFGPGTRLLVL.